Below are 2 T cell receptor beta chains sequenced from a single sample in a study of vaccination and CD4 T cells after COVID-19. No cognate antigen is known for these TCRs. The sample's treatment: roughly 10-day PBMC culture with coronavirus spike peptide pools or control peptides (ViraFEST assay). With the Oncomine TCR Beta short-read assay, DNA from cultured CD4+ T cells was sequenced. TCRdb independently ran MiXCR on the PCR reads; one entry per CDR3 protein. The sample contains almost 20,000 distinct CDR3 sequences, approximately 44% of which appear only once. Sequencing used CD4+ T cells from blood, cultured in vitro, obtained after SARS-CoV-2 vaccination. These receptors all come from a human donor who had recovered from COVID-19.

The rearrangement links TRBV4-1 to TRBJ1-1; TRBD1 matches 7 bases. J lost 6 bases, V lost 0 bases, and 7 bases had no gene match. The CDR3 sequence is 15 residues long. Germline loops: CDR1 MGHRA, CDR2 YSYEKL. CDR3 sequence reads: CASSQDQNRGAEAFF. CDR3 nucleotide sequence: TGCGCCAGCAGCCAAGATCAGAACAGGGGCGCTGAAGCTTTCTTT.

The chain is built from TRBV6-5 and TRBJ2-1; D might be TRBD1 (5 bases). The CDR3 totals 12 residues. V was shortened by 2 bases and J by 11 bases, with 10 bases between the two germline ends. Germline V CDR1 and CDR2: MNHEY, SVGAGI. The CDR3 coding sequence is TGTGCCAGCAGTTACGACAGCGAAAAGCAGTTCTTC. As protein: CASSYDSEKQFF.